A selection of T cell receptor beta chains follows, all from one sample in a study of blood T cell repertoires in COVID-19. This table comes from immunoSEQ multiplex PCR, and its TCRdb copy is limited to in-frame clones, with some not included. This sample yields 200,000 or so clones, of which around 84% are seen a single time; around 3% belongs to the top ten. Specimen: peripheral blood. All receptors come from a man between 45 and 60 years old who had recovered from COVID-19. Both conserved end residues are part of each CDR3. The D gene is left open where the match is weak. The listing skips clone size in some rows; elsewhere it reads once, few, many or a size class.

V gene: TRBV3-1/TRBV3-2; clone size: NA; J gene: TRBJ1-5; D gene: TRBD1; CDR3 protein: CASSWTGSNQPQHF; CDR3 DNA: TGTGCCAGCAGTTGGACAGGGAGCAATCAGCCCCAGCATTTT
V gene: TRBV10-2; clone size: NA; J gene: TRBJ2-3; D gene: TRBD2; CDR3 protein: CASSESSGRGLGTDTQYF; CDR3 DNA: TGCGCCAGCAGTGAGTCGAGCGGGAGGGGGCTGGGCACAGATACGCAGTATTTT
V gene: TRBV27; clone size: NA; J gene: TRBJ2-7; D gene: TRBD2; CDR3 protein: CASSTRGSSGSYEQYF; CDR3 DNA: TGTGCCAGCAGTACGAGAGGGTCTAGCGGGAGTTACGAGCAGTACTTC
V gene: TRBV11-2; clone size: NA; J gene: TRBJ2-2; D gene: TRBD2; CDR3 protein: CASSFAGAGTGELFF; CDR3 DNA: TGTGCCAGCAGCTTCGCGGGAGCGGGCACCGGGGAGCTGTTTTTT
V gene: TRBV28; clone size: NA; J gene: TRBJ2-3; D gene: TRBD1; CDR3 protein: CASSFGQDTDTQYF; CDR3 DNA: TGTGCCAGCAGTTTCGGACAGGACACAGATACGCAGTATTTT
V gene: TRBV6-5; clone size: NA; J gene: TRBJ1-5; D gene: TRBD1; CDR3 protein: CASIKDRTNQPQHF; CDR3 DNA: TGTGCCAGCATAAAGGACAGGACGAATCAGCCCCAGCATTTT
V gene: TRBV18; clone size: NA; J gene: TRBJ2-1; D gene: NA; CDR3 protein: CASSSEDLVNEQFF; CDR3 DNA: TGTGCCAGCTCATCCGAGGACTTGGTCAATGAGCAGTTCTTC
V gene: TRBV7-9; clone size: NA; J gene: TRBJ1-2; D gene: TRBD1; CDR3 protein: CASSPQGISGYTF; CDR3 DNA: TGTGCCAGCAGCCCACAGGGGATTAGTGGCTACACCTTC
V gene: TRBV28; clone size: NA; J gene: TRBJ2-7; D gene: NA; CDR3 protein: CASSSSGTSSYEQYF; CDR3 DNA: TGTGCCAGCAGTTCTTCCGGGACAAGCTCCTACGAGCAGTACTTC
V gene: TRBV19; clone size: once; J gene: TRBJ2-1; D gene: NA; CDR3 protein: CASSIRAVSYNEQFF; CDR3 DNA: TGTGCCAGTAGTATACGAGCGGTCTCCTACAATGAGCAGTTCTTC
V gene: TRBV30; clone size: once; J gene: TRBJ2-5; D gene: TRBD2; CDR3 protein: CAWSLGLAGFGQETQYF; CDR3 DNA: TGTGCCTGGAGCCTGGGACTAGCGGGATTTGGCCAAGAGACCCAGTACTTC
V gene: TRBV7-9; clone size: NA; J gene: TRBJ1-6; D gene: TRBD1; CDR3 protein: CASSSRQGMDSPLHF; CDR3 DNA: TGTGCCAGCAGCTCGAGACAGGGGATGGATTCACCCCTCCACTTT
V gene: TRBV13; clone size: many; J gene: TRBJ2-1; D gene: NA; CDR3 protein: CASSSLAGSSSYNEQFF; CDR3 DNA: TGTGCCAGCAGCTCCTTGGCGGGATCCAGCTCCTACAATGAGCAGTTCTTC
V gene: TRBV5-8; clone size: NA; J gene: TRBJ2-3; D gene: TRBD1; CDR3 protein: CASSWGLGTGVQDTQYF; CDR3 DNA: TGTGCCAGCAGCTGGGGCCTGGGGACAGGGGTTCAGGATACGCAGTATTTT
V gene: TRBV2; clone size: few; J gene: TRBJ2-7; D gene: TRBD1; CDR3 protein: CASSQGQGRTYEQYF; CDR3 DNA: TGTGCCAGCAGTCAGGGACAGGGGCGAACCTACGAGCAGTACTTC
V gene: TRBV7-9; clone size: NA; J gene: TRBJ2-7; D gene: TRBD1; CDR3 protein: CASSLTGTGVHEQYF; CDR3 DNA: TGTGCCAGCAGCTTAACCGGGACAGGGGTCCACGAGCAGTACTTC
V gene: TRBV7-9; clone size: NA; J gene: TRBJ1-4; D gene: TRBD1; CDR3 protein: CASSRGTGLRGEKLFF; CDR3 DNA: TGTGCCAGCAGCCGCGGGACAGGGTTAAGGGGTGAAAAACTGTTTTTT
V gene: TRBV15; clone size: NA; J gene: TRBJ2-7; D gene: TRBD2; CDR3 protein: CATSRDLGTSVTYEQYF; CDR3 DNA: TGTGCCACCAGCAGAGATCTCGGGACTAGTGTCACCTACGAGCAGTACTTC
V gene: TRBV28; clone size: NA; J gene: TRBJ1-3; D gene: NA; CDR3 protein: CASSFAGYRNTIYF; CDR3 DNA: TGTGCCAGCAGTTTTGCAGGTTATAGAAACACCATATATTTT
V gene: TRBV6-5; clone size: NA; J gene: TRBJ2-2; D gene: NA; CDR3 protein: CASSYDSVPGELFF; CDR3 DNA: TGTGCCAGCAGTTACGACAGTGTCCCCGGGGAGCTGTTTTTT
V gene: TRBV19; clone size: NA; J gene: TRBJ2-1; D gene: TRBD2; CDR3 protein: CASSRSGREYNEQFF; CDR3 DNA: TGTGCCAGTAGTCGGTCAGGGAGGGAGTACAATGAGCAGTTCTTC
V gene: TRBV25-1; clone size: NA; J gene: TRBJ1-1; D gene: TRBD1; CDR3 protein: CASSVAGGAFF; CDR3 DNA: TGTGCCAGCAGTGTTGCAGGGGGAGCTTTCTTT
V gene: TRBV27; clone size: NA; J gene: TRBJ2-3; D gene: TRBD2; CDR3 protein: CASSSNLHKREAIYTQYF; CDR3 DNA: TGTGCCAGCAGTTCAAACCTGCACAAGCGGGAGGCCATTTATACGCAGTATTTT
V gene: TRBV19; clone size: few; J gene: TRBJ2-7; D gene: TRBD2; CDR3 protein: CASSIAGGTYEQYF; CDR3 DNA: TGTGCCAGTAGTATTGCGGGAGGGACCTACGAGCAGTACTTC
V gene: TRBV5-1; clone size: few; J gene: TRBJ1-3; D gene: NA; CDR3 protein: CASSLDVLIGNTIYF; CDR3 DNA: TGCGCCAGCAGCTTGGACGTACTCATCGGAAACACCATATATTTT
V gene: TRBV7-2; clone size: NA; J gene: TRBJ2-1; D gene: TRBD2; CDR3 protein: CASSPRLAGHSYNEQFF; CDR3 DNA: TGTGCCAGCAGCCCGCGACTAGCGGGACACTCCTACAATGAGCAGTTCTTC